This T cell receptor (beta chain) was retrieved from a study of T-cell reconstitution after alpha-beta-depleted transplantation in children. Preparation of the TCRbeta library used unique molecular identifiers. TCRdb used MiXCR to reprocess the PCR reads, holding one entry per CDR3 protein. The sample contains 490,000 or so distinct CDR3 sequences, 10% to 13% of which appear only once. This clonotype appeared many times. Its antigen is as yet unknown. V lost 6 bases and J lost 1, with 10 bases in between. This CDR3 comprises 13 residues. The V gene's germline CDR1 is SQVTM and CDR2 ANQGSEA. Study-wide results and caveats: The study reportedly traced alpha-beta T cells about two months after transplant to several hundred expanded graft clones. The origin of high day-60 TCRbeta diversity in some patients lay in surviving recipient T cells and thymic progenitors. Newly generated T cells supplied most T-cell counts and diversity one year post-transplant.

This TCR came from a child under 10 years old with inherited bone marrow failure, due to receive a stem cell transplant. Here the sequenced sample was PBMCs, taken before TCRalphabeta/CD19-depleted stem cell transplant. The J gene is TRBJ1-5, the V gene TRBV29-1; possibly TRBD1 for D (6 bases). The CDR3 bases are TGCAGCGTGAGGGGGTCCAGCAATCAGCCCCAGCATTTT. Residues: CSVRGSSNQPQHF.